Listed below are T cell receptor beta chains from one sample, sequenced in a study of T-cell memory formation after mild COVID-19. TCRdb analysed the 5' RACE reads with MiXCR anew, one entry per CDR3 protein. Among roughly 260,000 distinct CDR3 sequences, 16% were seen once, and the ten largest hold approximately 3.4%. The sequencing input was PBMCs or a T cell subset sorted from them (not recorded which). The source is a man aged 18-30 years who had mild COVID-19 (a few samples of this study predate the infection). Cell type and time point are not known. Both conserved end residues are part of each CDR3. D genes are given only for firm matches. Clone sizes are given selectively: once, few, many, or a class where the clone is expanded.

TRBD1 few TRBJ1-5 TRBV7-9 TGTGCCAGCAACTATGGACAGGGGGATCAGCCCCAGCATTTT CASNYGQGDQPQHF
TRBD2 - TRBJ2-3 TRBV5-1 TGCGCCAGCAGCCTAAACCCGGGGGGTGCAGATACGCAGTATTTT CASSLNPGGADTQYF
- - TRBJ2-4 TRBV6-5 TGTGCCAGCAGTTACGGGTTGGGGGCTGGCAAAAACATTCAGTACTTC CASSYGLGAGKNIQYF
TRBD2 few TRBJ2-3 TRBV7-2 TGTGCCAGCAGCTTGGGAATATTAGCGGGAACAGATACGCAGTATTTT CASSLGILAGTDTQYF
- few TRBJ2-7 TRBV2 TGTGCCAGCAGGAGGGGCCTTAGCTCCTACGAGCAGTACTTC CASRRGLSSYEQYF
TRBD1 - TRBJ2-7 TRBV10-3 TGTGCCATCAGTGATGGTAAAACCCCGGGACAGGGGAACGAGCAGTACTTC CAISDGKTPGQGNEQYF
- - TRBJ1-4 TRBV9 TGTGCCAGCAGCGTAGCTGAGCCGGGTGAAAAACTGTTTTTT CASSVAEPGEKLFF
- few TRBJ2-7 TRBV2 TGTGCCAGCAGTGCAGAGGCCTACGAGCAGTACTTC CASSAEAYEQYF
- - TRBJ2-2 TRBV7-7 TGTGCTAGCAGCCCGGCTCGGGGTCCCGGGGAGCTGTTTTTT CASSPARGPGELFF
- many TRBJ2-7 TRBV5-1 TGCGCCAGCAGCCGTGGGTCAACCGCGGACGGGAAATACTACGAGCAGTACTTC CASSRGSTADGKYYEQYF
TRBD1 few TRBJ1-2 TRBV7-9 TGTGCCAGCAGCTTAGGACAGGGGACATACGGCTACACCTTC CASSLGQGTYGYTF